A single sample gave rise to the 21 T cell receptor beta chains below, sequenced in a study of T-cell memory formation after mild COVID-19. TCRdb reprocessed the 5' RACE reads with MiXCR, giving one entry per CDR3 protein. The sample carries about 360,000 distinct CDR3 sequences, around 14% recorded once. The sample was PBMCs or a T cell subset sorted from them (not recorded which). Every receptor here comes from a man younger than 30 who had mild COVID-19 (a few samples of this study predate the infection). Cell type and time point are not known.

This clonotype was counted ten times or more. The chain is built from TRBV12-3 or TRBV12-4 and TRBJ2-4; D remains ambiguous. The CDR3 has 14 amino acids. Trimming stripped 4 bases from V and 6 bases from J, with 13 bases between. As DNA, the CDR3 is TGTGCCAGCAGTTCGTGGGCCCAGTCAAACATTCAGTACTTC. Translation: CASSSWAQSNIQYF.

This clonotype was observed a few times. The V and J genes are TRBV12-3 or TRBV12-4 and TRBJ2-7; 7 nucleotides match TRBD1. The CDR3 length is 12 residues. With V trimmed by 4 bases and J by 6 bases, 3 bases remained unmatched. CDR3 protein: CASSSDRAEQYV. CDR3 sequence (DNA): TGTGCCAGCAGTTCCGACAGGGCCGAGCAGTACGTC.

This chain's CDR3 is CSAPLLAESYNEQFF. The CDR3 bases are TGCAGTGCTCCTCTCCTAGCGGAATCCTACAATGAGCAGTTCTTC. The V gene is TRBV20-1, the J gene TRBJ2-1, with TRBD2 matching over 7 bases. Germline V gene lookup returns CDR1 DFQATT and CDR2 SNEGSKA (reference sequence). This CDR3 contains 15 residues. Trimming cost V 5 bases and J 1 base; bases outside gene matches: 8.

This clonotype was counted at least ten times. The rearrangement uses TRBV5-4 and TRBJ2-3; TRBD1 might be the D (6 bases). This CDR3 spans 16 amino acids. V was shortened by 2 bases and J by 1 base, with 14 bases between the two germline ends. Germline CDR1 reads SGHNT; CDR2 reads YYREEE (reference sequence). CDR3 residues: CASSFRLNRGTDTQYF. CDR3 DNA sequence: TGTGCCAGCAGCTTTCGACTAAACAGGGGCACAGATACGCAGTATTTT. Using reference TRBV5-4 and TRBJ2-3 for the parts outside the CDR3, the full variable domain is ETGVTQSPTHLIKTRGQQVTLRCSSQSGHNTVSWYQQALGQGPQFIFQYYREEENGRGNFPPRFSGLQFPNYSSELNVNALELDDSALYLCASSFRLNRGTDTQYFGPGTRLTVL.

In its sample, this clonotype was seen a few times. The chain combines TRBV11-3 with TRBJ2-5, with D tentatively TRBD1 (6 bases). The CDR3 consists of 14 residues. Germline CDR1 SGHNT, CDR2 YENEEA. The V gene lost 4 bases and the J gene lost 5 bases, with 14 bases spanning the gap. The CDR3 reads CASSSWTDVETQYF. For the CDR3, the DNA is TGTGCCAGCAGCTCCTGGACAGACGTGGAGACCCAGTACTTC.

The chain combines TRBV4-1 with TRBJ2-3; 8 bases agree with TRBD2. Germline V gene data show CDR1 as MGHRA and CDR2 as YSYEKL. The CDR3 runs to 17 residues. Trimming cost V 5 bases and J 7 bases; bases outside gene matches: 17. The CDR3 here is CASSVQGVGGARNTQYF. As DNA, the CDR3 is TGCGCCAGCAGCGTTCAAGGGGTCGGGGGGGCCCGAAATACGCAGTATTTT.

V and J are TRBV10-3 and TRBJ2-3; 8 nucleotides line up with TRBD1. The V segment lost 8 bases and the J segment 2 bases; nucleotides outside the gene matches: 12. This CDR3 contains 16 residues. The germline V gene encodes CDR1 ENHRY and CDR2 SYGVKD. The CDR3 nucleotides are TGTGCCATCTCGGACAGGGCCCGGATAGACACAGATACGCAGTATTTT. It codes for CAISDRARIDTDTQYF.

This clonotype appeared a single time. The chain has TRBV7-2 and TRBJ2-2; 8 positions agree with TRBD1. After removal of 2 bases from V and 3 bases from J, the junction contained 5 bases not matched to a gene. This CDR3 is built from 16 residues. The germline V gene has CDR1 SGHTA and CDR2 FQGNSA. CDR3 region: CASSLMRQGYTGELFF. CDR3 DNA: TGTGCCAGCAGCTTAATGAGACAGGGGTACACCGGGGAGCTGTTTTTT.

V gene TRBV3-2 combines with J gene TRBJ2-5. TRBV3-2 is a documented pseudogene. The CDR3 is 13 residues long. The CDR3 nucleotides read TGTGCCAGCAGCCACAGGACCCAAGAGACCCAGTACTTC. It yields the protein CASSHRTQETQYF.

The rearrangement links TRBV4-1 to TRBJ1-5; TRBD1 agrees at 8 bases. V dropped 4 bases and J dropped 6; count of bases not matched to a gene: 5. This CDR3 has 14 residues. The germline V gene encodes CDR1 MGHRA and CDR2 YSYEKL. The CDR3 DNA sequence: TGCGCCAGCAGCCCCACGACAGGGGCTCAGCCCCAGCATTTT. Encoded protein: CASSPTTGAQPQHF.

The V gene is TRBV7-9, the J gene TRBJ2-3, with TRBD2 matching 8 bases. This CDR3 comprises 16 residues. The germline CDR1 and CDR2 sequences are SEHNR and FQNEAQ (reference sequence). V shed 4 bases, J shed 3 bases, and the junction held 9 bases outside the gene matches. CDR3 DNA: TGTGCCAGCAGCTCCTTAGCGGGATTTAGGACAGATACGCAGTATTTT. It translates to CASSSLAGFRTDTQYF.

This chain uses TRBV2 with TRBJ2-7; D is ambiguous. V lost 5 bases to trimming and J lost 5 bases, with 16 bases between them. The CDR3 has 14 amino acids. From germline, CDR1 is SNHLY and CDR2 FYNNEI. CDR3: CASSKRIPGDEQYV. The CDR3, as DNA: TGTGCCAGCAGTAAAAGGATCCCTGGGGACGAGCAGTACGTC.

This clonotype was detected a few times. The chain employs TRBV11-2 and TRBJ2-7; D call uncertain. The germline gives CDR1 SGHAT, CDR2 FQNNGV. The V and J ends lost 1 base and 3 bases respectively, with 13 bases between them. This CDR3 contains 15 residues. The CDR3: CASSLVAGSGYEQYF. The DNA for the CDR3 is TGTGCCAGCAGCTTAGTAGCCGGGTCTGGCTACGAGCAGTACTTC. The full variable domain, with the rest looked up from reference TRBV11-2 and TRBJ2-7, is EAGVAQSPRYKIIEKRQSVAFWCNPISGHATLYWYQQILGQGPKLLIQFQNNGVVDDSQLPKDRFSAERLKGVDSTLKIQPAKLEDSAVYLCASSLVAGSGYEQYFGPGTRLTVT.

There are many counts of this clonotype. This chain connects TRBV6-4 to TRBJ2-1, with D possibly being TRBD2 (6 bases). The V end was cut by 6 bases, the J end by 12 bases, with 24 bases between. From germline, CDR1 is MRHNA and CDR2 SNTAGT. The CDR3 spans 15 residues. The CDR3 protein is CASSSRAGTLEGQFF. CDR3 nucleotides: TGTGCCAGCAGCTCGAGGGCGGGGACCCTCGAAGGGCAGTTCTTC.

This clonotype was recorded a few times. The chain uses TRBV20-1 and TRBJ1-5, with TRBD1 as a possible D gene (5 bases). V shed 3 bases and J shed 2 bases, with 11 bases lying between them. CDR1 and CDR2 (germline): DFQATT, SNEGSKA (reference sequence). This CDR3 has 14 amino acids. CDR3 bases: TGCAGTGCTAGGAGGGGATGGGGCAATCAGCCCCAGCATTTT. Translating gives CSARRGWGNQPQHF.

The gene calls are TRBV28 and TRBJ2-1, with TRBD1 as a possible D gene (6 bases). The CDR3 has 12 residues. Germline CDR1 is MDHEN and CDR2 is SYDVKM. V dropped 5 bases and J dropped 10 bases, with 12 bases sitting between them. The CDR3 loop is CASSESGQEQFF. The DNA of the CDR3 is TGTGCCAGCAGTGAATCTGGACAGGAGCAGTTCTTC.

At least ten counts were recorded for this clonotype. CDR3 in amino acids: CASSVAATRYNSPLHF. Written as DNA, the CDR3 is TGTGCCAGCAGCGTAGCGGCCACCCGATATAATTCACCCCTCCACTTT. The gene calls are TRBV9 and TRBJ1-6; no firm D call. V was pared by 0 bases and J by 4 bases, with 11 bases between. CDR3 length: 16 residues. Germline lookup yields CDR1 SGDLS and CDR2 YYNGEE.

This clonotype was detected a few times. This chain links TRBV4-1 with TRBJ2-2; 10 bases agree with TRBD1. After removal of 3 bases from V and 3 bases from J, the junction contained 13 bases not matched to a gene. CDR3 length: 19 residues. The germline gives CDR1 MGHRA, CDR2 YSYEKL. The CDR3 DNA reads as TGCGCCAGCAGCCAGCCTGACAGGGGGCTAGCAGGCGACACCGGGGAGCTGTTTTTT. Translating gives CASSQPDRGLAGDTGELFF.

The V gene is TRBV7-2, the J gene TRBJ2-3; 8 bases line up with TRBD1. The V gene's germline CDR1 is SGHTA and CDR2 FQGNSA. The CDR3 extends over 15 amino acids. J was trimmed by 1 base and V by 5 bases; bases with no gene match: 5. CDR3 bases: TGTGCCAGCAGCCCCTCGGGACAGGGCACAGATACGCAGTATTTT. As protein: CASSPSGQGTDTQYF.

The rearrangement links TRBV29-1 to TRBJ2-3, with a weak D call TRBD2 (6 bases). CDR1 and CDR2 from the germline V gene are SQVTM and ANQGSEA. The CDR3 sequence is 15 residues long. Between the trimmed V and J ends, which lost 3 bases and 0 bases, there was a span of 13 bases. CDR3 nucleotides: TGCAGCGTTGAGGTGACGGGGGAGAGCACAGATACGCAGTATTTT. As protein: CSVEVTGESTDTQYF.

V is TRBV29-1 and J is TRBJ2-6; no clear D gene. The V gene's germline CDR1 is SQVTM and CDR2 ANQGSEA. V was shortened by 7 bases and J by 2 bases, with 9 bases between the two germline ends. There are 13 residues in the CDR3. The CDR3 nucleotides read TGCAGCGCCAGTCAACCTGGGGCCAACGTCCTGACTTTC. It translates to CSASQPGANVLTF.